These 9 T cell receptor beta chains were sequenced from one sample in a study of blood T cell repertoires in COVID-19. Here immunoSEQ multiplex PCR was the method, and the copy in TCRdb shows in-frame clones only, minus some. The repertoire includes under 300,000 clones, roughly nine tenths of them detected once, and roughly 2.2% sits in the top ten. The sequenced sample was peripheral blood. These receptors all stem from a man in his forties or fifties with acute or convalescent COVID-19.

This clone was detected only once. This chain links TRBV11-2 with TRBJ2-7, with D possibly being TRBD1 (5 bases). The germline gives CDR1 SGHAT, CDR2 FQNNGV. Trimming pared 0 bases from V and 0 bases from J, leaving 9 bases between. The CDR3 spans 15 residues. This CDR3 reads CASSLEGVNSYEQYF. The CDR3 DNA reads as TGTGCCAGCAGCTTAGAAGGGGTGAACTCCTACGAGCAGTACTTC.

V and J are TRBV29-1 and TRBJ1-1; possible D gene TRBD1, 5 bases. The CDR3 sequence is 12 residues long. V lost 1 base and J 2 bases, leaving 5 bases between the germline ends. Germline CDR1 reads SQVTM; CDR2 reads ANQGSEA. The DNA for the CDR3 is TGCAGCGTTGAAGGGGGCAACACTGAAGCTTTCTTT. It yields the protein CSVEGGNTEAFF. The full variable domain, completed using reference TRBV29-1 and TRBJ1-1, is SAVISQKPSRDICQRGTSLTIQCQVDSQVTMMFWYRQQPGQSLTLIATANQGSEATYESGFVIDKFPISRPNLTFSTLTVSNMSPEDSSIYLCSVEGGNTEAFFGQGTRLTVV.

V gene TRBV2 combines with J gene TRBJ1-6, with a possible D match to TRBD1 (6 bases). CDR1 SNHLY and CDR2 FYNNEI come from the germline V gene. The CDR3 has 15 amino acids. Between the trimmed V and J ends, which lost 7 bases and 6 bases, there was a span of 16 bases. The CDR3 region is CASTGRGGLNSPLHF. The CDR3, as DNA: TGTGCCAGCACGGGGAGGGGGGGTCTTAATTCACCCCTCCACTTT.

The J gene is TRBJ1-4, the V gene TRBV11-2, with D perhaps matching TRBD1 (6 bases). This CDR3 is built from 14 residues. Trimming removed 3 bases from V and 7 bases from J, with 12 bases in between. Germline V gene data show CDR1 as SGHAT and CDR2 as FQNNGV. Here the CDR3 reads CASSLGQFGEKLFF. In nucleotides, the CDR3 is TGTGCCAGCAGCTTGGGACAATTCGGTGAAAAACTGTTTTTT.

The chain links TRBV7-9 to TRBJ1-2; D gene unclear. Germline CDR1 and CDR2: SEHNR and FQNEAQ (reference sequence). The CDR3 has 14 residues. Trimming removed 4 bases from V and 4 bases from J, with 13 bases in between. The CDR3 loop reads CASSSSQTSYGYTF. The CDR3 DNA reads TGTGCCAGCAGCTCCTCACAGACGAGCTATGGCTACACCTTC. The whole variable domain, filled in from reference TRBV7-9 and TRBJ1-2, reads DTGVSQNPRHKITKRGQNVTFRCDPISEHNRLYWYRQTLGQGPEFLTYFQNEAQLEKSRLLSDRFSAERPKGSFSTLEIQRTEQGDSAMYLCASSSSQTSYGYTFGSGTRLTVV.

The V and J genes are TRBV24-1 and TRBJ2-2, with a tentative D call TRBD1 (6 bases). V lost 9 bases and J lost 1, with 8 bases in between. The CDR3 totals 13 residues. Looked up from germline, CDR1 is KGHDR and CDR2 is SFDVKD. CDR3 nucleotide sequence: TGTGCCACCTTGGACAGGAACACCGGGGAGCTGTTTTTT. Amino acid sequence: CATLDRNTGELFF.

Written as DNA, the CDR3 is TGTGCCAGCAGCTTGGTCGGGAGGGAATACTCTGGAAACACCATATATTTT. Encoded protein: CASSLVGREYSGNTIYF. This chain connects TRBV5-6 to TRBJ1-3, with unresolved D. CDR3 length: 17 amino acids. Trimming removed 0 bases from V and 0 bases from J, with 13 bases in between. The germline gives CDR1 SGHDT, CDR2 YYEEEE.

V is TRBV25-1 and J is TRBJ1-2; the match to TRBD1 covers 11 bases. The V gene end was trimmed by 6 bases and the J gene end by 7 bases; junction bases not matched to a gene: 7. The CDR3 spans 14 residues. The germline V gene has CDR1 MGHDK and CDR2 SYGVNS. Written as DNA, the CDR3 is TGTGCCAGCAGGCCGGGACAGGGGGTTTCTGGCTACACCTTC. This translates into CASRPGQGVSGYTF.

The rearrangement links TRBV6-5 to TRBJ1-1; 7 bases match TRBD1. Germline assignment: CDR1 MNHEY and CDR2 SVGAGI. This CDR3 is 16 amino acids long. Germline trimming cut 0 bases from V and 3 bases from J; bases unmatched to any gene: 7. Written as DNA, the CDR3 is TGTGCCAGCAGTTACTCGTGGACAGGAGGATACACTGAAGCTTTCTTT. This gives the protein CASSYSWTGGYTEAFF.